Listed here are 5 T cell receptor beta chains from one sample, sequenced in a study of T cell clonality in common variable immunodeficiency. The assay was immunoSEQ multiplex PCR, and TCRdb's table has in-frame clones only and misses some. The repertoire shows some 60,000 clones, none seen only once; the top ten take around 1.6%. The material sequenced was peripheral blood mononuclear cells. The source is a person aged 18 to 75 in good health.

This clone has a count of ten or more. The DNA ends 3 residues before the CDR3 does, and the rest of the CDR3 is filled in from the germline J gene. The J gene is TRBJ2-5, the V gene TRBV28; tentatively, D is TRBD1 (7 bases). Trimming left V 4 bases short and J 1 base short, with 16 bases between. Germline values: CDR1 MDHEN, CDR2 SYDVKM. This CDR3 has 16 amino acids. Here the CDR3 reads CASSSVVRGAQETQYF. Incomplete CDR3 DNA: TGTGCCAGCAGTTCGGTCGTCAGGGGGGCCCAAGAGACC.

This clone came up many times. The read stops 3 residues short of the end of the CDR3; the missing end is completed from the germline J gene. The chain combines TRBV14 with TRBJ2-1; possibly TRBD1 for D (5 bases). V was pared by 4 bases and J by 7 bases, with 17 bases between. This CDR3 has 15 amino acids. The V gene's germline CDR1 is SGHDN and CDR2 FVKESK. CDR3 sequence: CASSPLRVLGNEQFF. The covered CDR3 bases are TGTGCCAGCAGCCCTCTCAGGGTTTTGGGGAATGAG.

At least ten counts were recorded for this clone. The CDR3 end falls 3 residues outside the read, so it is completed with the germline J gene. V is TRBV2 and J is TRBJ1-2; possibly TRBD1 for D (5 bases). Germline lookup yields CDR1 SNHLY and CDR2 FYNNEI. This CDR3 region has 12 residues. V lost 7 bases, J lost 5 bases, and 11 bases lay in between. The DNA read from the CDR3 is TGTGCCAGCAAGACAGACACTTATGGC. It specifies CASKTDTYG. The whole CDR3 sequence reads CASKTDTYGYTF.

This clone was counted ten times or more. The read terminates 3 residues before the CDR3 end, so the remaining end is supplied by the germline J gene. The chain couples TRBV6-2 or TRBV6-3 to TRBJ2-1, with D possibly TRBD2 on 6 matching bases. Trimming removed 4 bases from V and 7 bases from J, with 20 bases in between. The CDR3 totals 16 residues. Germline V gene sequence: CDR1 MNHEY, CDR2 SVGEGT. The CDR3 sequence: CASSSPFAGSSNEQFF. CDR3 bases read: TGTGCCAGCAGTTCCCCGTTTGCGGGAAGCAGTAATGAG.

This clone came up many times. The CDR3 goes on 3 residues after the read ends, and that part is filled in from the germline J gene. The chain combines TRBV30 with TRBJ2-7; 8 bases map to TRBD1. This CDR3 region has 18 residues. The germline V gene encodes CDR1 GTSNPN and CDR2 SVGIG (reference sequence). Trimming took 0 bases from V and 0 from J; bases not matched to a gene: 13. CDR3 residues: CAWSVRRGRARISYEQYF. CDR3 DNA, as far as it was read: TGTGCCTGGAGTGTACGCAGGGGGCGTGCCCGGATCTCCTACGAG.